This T cell receptor beta chain was found in a study of cytomegalovirus exposure and HLA in healthy donors. General observations from the study: In a later analysis, at a false discovery rate of 0.05, roughly 18,000 TCR beta sequences were associated with HLA alleles.

V lost 3 bases to trimming and J lost 4 bases; unmatched junction nucleotides: 6. This CDR3 region has 14 residues. Germline CDR1 is KGHSH and CDR2 is LQKENI. The primer mix had 60 Vbeta and 13 Jbeta primers. The method was immunoSEQ multiplex PCR; TCRdb's version includes in-frame clones alone and lacks a portion of them. This sample carries 100,000 to 150,000 clones, 77% of them seen once, and the ten largest clones take 3.5% to 5%. Concerning this clone itself: Its matching antigen is unknown.

Sequencing was carried out using PBMCs. The sequence was collected from a male donor in good health and CMV-seropositive. The rearrangement joins TRBV18 to TRBJ2-7; 7 bases line up with TRBD1. CDR3 amino acids: CASSPTGQRYEQYF. The CDR3 DNA follows: TGTGCCAGCTCACCGACAGGGCAACGATACGAGCAGTACTTC. Complete variable domain (other parts from reference TRBV18 and TRBJ2-7): NAGVMQNPRHLVRRRGQEARLRCSPMKGHSHVYWYRQLPEEGLKFMVYLQKENIIDESGMPKERFSAEFPKEGPSILRIQQVVRGDSAAYFCASSPTGQRYEQYFGPGTRLTVT.